A selection of T cell receptor beta chains follows, all from one sample in a study of T-cell memory formation after mild COVID-19. MiXCR, applied by TCRdb to the 5' RACE reads, yields one record per CDR3 protein. The sample has tens of thousands of distinct CDR3 sequences, roughly 16% seen once; the top ten hold about 1.4%. Source material: PBMCs or a T cell subset sorted from them (not recorded which). The source of these receptors is an adult who had mild COVID-19 (a few samples of this study predate the infection). Cell type and time point are not known. The CDR3 runs from the conserved cysteine through the conserved F or W. D genes are given only for firm matches. Clone size is shown for a subset of rows, as once, few, many or a class of expanded clone.

J gene | D gene | clone size | V gene | CDR3 DNA | CDR3 protein
TRBJ2-3 | TRBD1 | many | TRBV9 | TGTGCCAGCAGCGCGGGACAGGGGGCAGATACGCAGTATTTT | CASSAGQGADTQYF
TRBJ2-1 | NA | many | TRBV3-1 | TGTGCCAGCAGCCACTCCGGACAGGGAGGGCATGAGCAGTTCTTC | CASSHSGQGGHEQFF
TRBJ2-3 | NA | many | TRBV7-2 | TGTGCCAGCAGCTTAATCAACAGGGGGGGAGATACGCAGTATTTT | CASSLINRGGDTQYF
TRBJ1-2 | NA | many | TRBV24-1 | TGTGCCACCAGTGATGCAGGGATCTATGGCTACACCTTC | CATSDAGIYGYTF
TRBJ2-1 | NA | NA | TRBV7-9 | TGTGCCAGCAGCTCGCCCGGTACAGGGTATTACAATGAGCAGTTCTTC | CASSSPGTGYYNEQFF
TRBJ2-7 | NA | many | TRBV5-1 | TGCGCCAGCAGCCCAACCCTACCAGGGGCCCCCTACGAGCAGTACTTC | CASSPTLPGAPYEQYF
TRBJ2-1 | NA | many | TRBV28 | TGTGCCAGCAGTTTCAATGGGGCAGACGATGAGCAGTTCTTC | CASSFNGADDEQFF
TRBJ2-3 | TRBD1 | many | TRBV5-1 | TGCGCCAGCAGCTTGGGACAGGGGGCGCCGAAAGATACGCAGTATTTT | CASSLGQGAPKDTQYF
TRBJ2-7 | NA | many | TRBV2 | TGTGCCAGCAGGGGCGAGACATACGAGCAGTACTTC | CASRGETYEQYF
TRBJ2-7 | TRBD2 | many | TRBV28 | TGTGCCAGCAGTACATTTAGCGGGAGAACCCTGGCCGAGCAGTACTTC | CASSTFSGRTLAEQYF
TRBJ1-6 | NA | many | TRBV6-1 | TGTGCCACCAGACACCAGGACTCCTATAATTCACCCCTCCACTTT | CATRHQDSYNSPLHF
TRBJ2-1 | TRBD1 | many | TRBV7-6 | TGTGCCAGCAGCTCTGGGACAGGGGTTGGCAATGAGCAGTTCTTC | CASSSGTGVGNEQFF
TRBJ2-5 | NA | many | TRBV7-6 | TGTGCCAGCAGCAGGAGGGGAGCTAAAGAGACCCAGTACTTC | CASSRRGAKETQYF
TRBJ2-7 | NA | few | TRBV6-2/TRBV6-3 | TGTGCCAGCAGCTATAGCGGAATGGGCTACGAGCAGTACTTC | CASSYSGMGYEQYF
TRBJ1-1 | NA | few | TRBV2 | TGTGCCAGCAGCTGGAACCGAGGGGCTTTCTTT | CASSWNRGAFF
TRBJ1-1 | NA | once | TRBV9 | TGTGCCAGCGGCAAGGGGGTGGGCACTGAAGCTTTCTTT | CASGKGVGTEAFF
TRBJ2-3 | TRBD2 | many | TRBV3-1 | TGTGCCAGCAGCGACCGACTAGCGGGAGAGCAGTATTTT | CASSDRLAGEQYF
TRBJ1-5 | NA | NA | TRBV12-3/TRBV12-4 | TGTGCCAGCAGTTTAGAGGTAACGGATCAGCCCCAGCATTTT | CASSLEVTDQPQHF
TRBJ1-2 | TRBD1 | NA | TRBV15 | TGTGCCACCCACCCAGGGGGAGGAGGAGCTGGCTACACCTTC | CATHPGGGGAGYTF
TRBJ2-7 | NA | many | TRBV5-1 | TGCGCCAGCAGCCCCCAGGACCCCAGCTCCTACGAGCAGTACTTC | CASSPQDPSSYEQYF
TRBJ1-6 | TRBD1 | NA | TRBV7-8 | TGTGCCAGCAGCGGCGGGACAGGAAGTAATTCACCCCTCCACTTT | CASSGGTGSNSPLHF
TRBJ1-2 | NA | NA | TRBV4-2 | TGTGCCAGCAGCCAGAATCAATTTAACTATGGCTACACCTTC | CASSQNQFNYGYTF
TRBJ1-2 | NA | many | TRBV5-1 | TGCGCCAGCAGCGAGACAGGACGACGAAGCTATGGCTACACCTTC | CASSETGRRSYGYTF
TRBJ2-7 | NA | many | TRBV27 | TGTGCCAGCAGTTGGGCAGGGCCCACCTACGAGCAGTACTTC | CASSWAGPTYEQYF
TRBJ1-5 | NA | many | TRBV6-2/TRBV6-3 | TGTGCCAGCACCTCCCCGGGAGTTACGCCCCAGCATTTT | CASTSPGVTPQHF
TRBJ2-2 | NA | few | TRBV7-3 | TGTGCCAGCAGCTTGGATTTTTTGGGGGAGCTGTTTTTT | CASSLDFLGELFF
TRBJ1-1 | NA | many | TRBV7-9 | TGTGCCAGCAGCCCCGAAAACAGGGTGAACACTGAAGCTTTCTTT | CASSPENRVNTEAFF